The 18 T cell receptor beta chains below come from one sample, sequenced in a study of T-cell memory formation after mild COVID-19. TCRdb redid the calling of the 5' RACE reads with MiXCR, one entry per CDR3 protein. The sample consists of 350,000 to 450,000 distinct CDR3 sequences, about 20% of them appearing once. The sequenced sample was PBMCs or a T cell subset sorted from them (not recorded which). These receptors were collected from an adult woman who had mild COVID-19 (a few samples of this study predate the infection). Cell type and time point are not known.

In nucleotides, the CDR3 is TGTGCCAGCAGCTTGGCGCGGGAAGTAGAAGCTTTCTTT. Amino acids: CASSLAREVEAFF. V usage is TRBV5-6 and J usage is TRBJ1-1; D ambiguous. The CDR3 is 13 residues long. Germline V gives CDR1 SGHDT, CDR2 YYEEEE. Trimming stripped 0 bases from V and 8 bases from J, with 11 bases between.

This clonotype was observed a handful of times. This sequence joins TRBV7-6 and TRBJ1-1; D is undetermined. CDR3 length equals 13 residues. V lost 5 bases and J lost 4, with 11 bases in between. Germline lookup yields CDR1 SGHVS and CDR2 FNYEAQ. In nucleotides, the CDR3 is TGTGCCAGCAGCCCCCGAAAGGGCACTGAAGCTTTCTTT. Protein: CASSPRKGTEAFF. Supplemented by reference TRBV7-6 and TRBJ1-1, the full variable domain reads GAGVSQSPRYKVTKRGQDVALRCDPISGHVSLYWYRQALGQGPEFLTYFNYEAQQDKSGLPNDRFSAERPEGSISTLTIQRTEQRDSAMYRCASSPRKGTEAFFGQGTRLTVV.

This clonotype appeared a few times. This rearrangement joins TRBV4-2 to TRBJ2-1; 9 bases match TRBD2. The CDR3 has 19 amino acids. Looked up from germline, CDR1 is LGHNA and CDR2 is YNFKEQ. The J segment lost 4 bases and the V segment lost 2 bases, leaving 15 bases of the junction unmatched. The CDR3 here is CASSQWEGNLAGLYNEQFF. CDR3 nucleotide sequence: TGTGCCAGCAGCCAATGGGAGGGGAATCTAGCGGGACTTTACAATGAGCAGTTCTTC.

CDR3 in amino acids: CAKGRGGREQFF. The CDR3 region has the DNA TGTGCTAAGGGCAGGGGCGGTCGGGAGCAGTTCTTC. The chain couples TRBV7-2 to TRBJ2-1, with D possibly TRBD1 on 6 matching bases. Germline CDR1 is SGHTA and CDR2 is FQGNSA. This CDR3 has 12 residues. Full variable domain (outside the CDR3, taken from reference TRBV7-2 and TRBJ2-1): GAGVSQSPSNKVTEKGKDVELRCDPISGHTALYWYRQSLGQGLEFLIYFQGNSAPDKSGLPSDRFSAERTGGSVSTLTIQRTQQEDSAVYLCAKGRGGREQFFGPGTRLTVL.

The chain has TRBV5-4 and TRBJ1-6; D gene uncertain. Trimming removed 0 bases at V and 9 bases at J, with 10 bases between. This CDR3 spans 14 amino acids. CDR1 and CDR2 (germline): SGHNT, YYREEE (reference sequence). This CDR3 is CASSLEGSLSPLHF. Here the CDR3 DNA reads TGTGCCAGCAGCTTGGAAGGGAGCCTTTCACCCCTCCACTTT. Based on the CDR3 plus reference TRBV5-4 and TRBJ1-6, the full variable domain is ETGVTQSPTHLIKTRGQQVTLRCSSQSGHNTVSWYQQALGQGPQFIFQYYREEENGRGNFPPRFSGLQFPNYSSELNVNALELDDSALYLCASSLEGSLSPLHFGNGTRLTVT.

V is TRBV6-2 or TRBV6-3 and J is TRBJ2-7; TRBD1 matches at 8 bases. The CDR3 contains 14 residues. The germline CDR1 and CDR2 sequences are MNHEY and SVGEGT. J was trimmed by 6 bases and V by 2 bases; bases with no gene match: 6. CDR3 in DNA: TGTGCCAGCAGTTACCCCAGGGGGCAAGGCGAGCAGTACTTC. It yields the protein CASSYPRGQGEQYF.

This clonotype has a handful of counts. This chain uses TRBV18 with TRBJ1-1; D gene uncertain. This CDR3 region has 16 residues. Germline V CDR1 and CDR2: KGHSH, LQKENI. V gave up 3 bases and J gave up 0 bases, with 14 bases separating them. In DNA form, the CDR3 reads TGTGCCAGCTCACCCTCAGCTGGGAGCATGAACACTGAAGCTTTCTTT. Protein sequence: CASSPSAGSMNTEAFF.

The V gene is TRBV7-2, the J gene TRBJ2-7; TRBD2 agrees at 12 bases. The CDR3 runs to 15 residues. The V and J ends lost 6 bases and 7 bases, in that order; junction bases with no gene match: 10. Germline CDR1 is SGHTA and CDR2 is FQGNSA. CDR3 DNA: TGTGCCAGCAGTCCAAGGACTAGCGGGATTGGAGAGCAGTACTTC. It translates to CASSPRTSGIGEQYF.

V gene TRBV5-1 combines with J gene TRBJ2-3, with D possibly TRBD2 on 5 matching bases. Trimming removed 3 bases at V and 4 bases at J, with 15 bases between. Germline V lookup: CDR1 SGHRS, CDR2 YFSETQ. The CDR3 sequence is 15 residues long. CDR3 DNA: TGCGCCAGCAGCTCCTCCGGGAATAGACCAGATACGCAGTATTTT. The encoded protein is CASSSSGNRPDTQYF.

A few counts support this clonotype. The chain carries TRBV2 and TRBJ1-4, with unresolved D. The CDR3 totals 13 residues. Germline V gene sequence: CDR1 SNHLY, CDR2 FYNNEI. V dropped 8 bases and J dropped 0 bases, with 7 bases sitting between them. CDR3 sequence reads: CASGVATNEKLFF. DNA for the CDR3: TGTGCCAGCGGGGTCGCAACTAATGAAAAACTGTTTTTT. Full variable domain (remainder filled in from reference TRBV2 and TRBJ1-4): EPEVTQTPSHQVTQMGQEVILRCVPISNHLYFYWYRQILGQKVEFLVSFYNNEISEKSEIFDDQFSVERPDGSNFTLKIRSTKLEDSAMYFCASGVATNEKLFFGSGTQLSVL.

This clonotype was seen only a few times. The rearrangement uses TRBV29-1 and TRBJ2-1; D not resolved. The CDR3 is 10 amino acids. Per the germline V gene, CDR1 is SQVTM and CDR2 is ANQGSEA. V lost 4 bases and J 5 bases, leaving 3 bases between the germline ends. CDR3 sequence reads: CSVANNEQFF. DNA of the CDR3: TGCAGCGTTGCCAACAATGAGCAGTTCTTC.

Concerning this clonotype itself: Compared with germline, one end of the junction differs, possibly owing to a read error. The chain is built from TRBV7-2 and TRBJ1-2; unclear D gene. The CDR3 spans 14 residues. Germline CDR1 SGHTA, CDR2 FQGNSA. The CDR3 DNA is TGTGCCAGCAGCTTAGCTACCAGTAACCATGGCTACACCTTC. Its translation: CASSLATSNHGYTF.

V is TRBV12-3 or TRBV12-4 and J is TRBJ1-1; tentatively, D is TRBD1 (6 bases). The CDR3 length is 14 residues. V was pared by 6 bases and J by 1 base, with 12 bases between. The CDR3 region is CASRFRTENTEAFF. CDR3 bases: TGTGCCAGCAGATTCCGGACAGAGAACACTGAAGCTTTCTTT.

The chain recombines TRBV20-1 with TRBJ1-2; D is perhaps TRBD1 (6 bases). CDR3 length: 14 residues. The ends were cut back, 1 base at V and 2 bases at J, with 11 bases in the middle. Germline assignment: CDR1 DFQATT and CDR2 SNEGSKA (reference sequence). The CDR3 DNA sequence: TGCAGTGCTAGAGTACAGGGATGGAACTATGGCTACACCTTC. The encoded protein is CSARVQGWNYGYTF.

J is TRBJ2-7 and V is TRBV12-3 or TRBV12-4; 10 bases line up with TRBD2. CDR3 size: 15 residues. J lost 5 bases, V lost 8 bases, and 12 bases had no gene match. CDR3 region: CASAPTSGIAHEQYF. The CDR3 coding sequence is TGTGCCAGCGCCCCAACTAGCGGGATAGCCCACGAGCAGTACTTC.

The rearrangement uses TRBV16 and TRBJ2-3, with no clear D. Germline assignment: CDR1 KGHSY and CDR2 FQNENV. CDR3 length: 12 residues. Trimming took 1 base from V and 7 from J, leaving 6 bases between them. This chain's CDR3 is CASSQWGNTQYF. The CDR3 nucleotides are TGTGCCAGCAGCCAATGGGGTAATACGCAGTATTTT.

The V call is TRBV7-9, the J call TRBJ2-3, with 7 nucleotides matching TRBD2. The CDR3 loop spans 13 amino acids. CDR1 is SEHNR and CDR2 is FQNEAQ in the germline V gene (reference sequence). This CDR3 is CETRRGTTDTQYF. CDR3 sequence (DNA): TGTGAAACGAGGCGGGGGACCACAGATACGCAGTATTTT.

This clonotype was counted only a few times. In nucleotides, the CDR3 is TGTGCCAGCAGCATCCCACTAGCGGGAGGGCCAGATACGCAGTATTTT. Protein sequence: CASSIPLAGGPDTQYF. J is TRBJ2-3 and V is TRBV9; 13 bases align to TRBD2. The CDR3 is 16 residues long. The trim removed 4 bases at V and 4 bases at J, leaving 6 bases unmatched. Germline loops: CDR1 SGDLS, CDR2 YYNGEE. The entire variable domain, with the rest obtained from reference TRBV9 and TRBJ2-3, is as follows: DSGVTQTPKHLITATGQRVTLRCSPRSGDLSVYWYQQSLDQGLQFLIQYYNGEERAKGNILERFSAQQFPDLHSELNLSSLELGDSALYFCASSIPLAGGPDTQYFGPGTRLTVL.